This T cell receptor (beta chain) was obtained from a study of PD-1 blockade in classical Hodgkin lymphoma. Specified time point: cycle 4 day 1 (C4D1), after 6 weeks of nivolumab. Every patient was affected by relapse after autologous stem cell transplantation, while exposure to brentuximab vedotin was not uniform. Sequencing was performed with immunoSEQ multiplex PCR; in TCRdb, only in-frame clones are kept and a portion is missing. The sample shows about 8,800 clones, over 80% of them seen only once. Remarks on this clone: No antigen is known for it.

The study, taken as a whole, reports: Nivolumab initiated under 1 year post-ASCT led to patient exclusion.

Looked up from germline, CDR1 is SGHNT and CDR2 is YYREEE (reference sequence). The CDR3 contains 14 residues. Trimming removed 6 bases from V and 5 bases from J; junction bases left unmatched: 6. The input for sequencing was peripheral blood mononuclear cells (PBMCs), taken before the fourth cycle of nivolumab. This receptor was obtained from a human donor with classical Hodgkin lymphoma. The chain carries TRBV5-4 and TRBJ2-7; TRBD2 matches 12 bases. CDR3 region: CASNLAGGPNEQYF. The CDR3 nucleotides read TGTGCCAGCAATCTAGCGGGGGGGCCGAACGAGCAGTACTTC.